This record concerns one T cell receptor beta chain sequence. Antigen specificity is unknown. Distinct nucleotide sequences in the sample also encode this CDR3. The CDR3 loop spans 14 amino acids. CDR1 and CDR2 (germline): SGHRS, YFSETQ. The junction had 6 bases not matched to a gene; V was cut back by 4 bases and J by 6 bases. The sample comes from a study of shared clonotypes between healthy human individuals. Study-wide findings and caveats: Deeper or shallower sequencing was expected to change how clonotypes are shared among donors.

The data were produced by immunoSEQ multiplex PCR, yet TCRdb's version contains in-frame clones alone and is incomplete. The profile shows about 2 million clones, about 95% of them singletons. The naive CD8 subset, CD45RO-negative cells positively selected for CCR7, excluded terminally differentiated effector memory CD45RA+ cells. The TCR originated in a man in his late teens or twenties in good health. The chain uses TRBV5-1 and TRBJ2-7, with TRBD1 matching 11 bases. Material: naive CD8+ T cells sorted from blood. CDR3: CASSPGTGGSEQYF. The DNA for the CDR3 is TGCGCCAGCAGCCCCGGGACAGGGGGTAGCGAGCAGTACTTC.